This T cell receptor (beta chain) was documented in a study of T-cell memory formation after mild COVID-19. Study-wide context: The study found TCR clusters largely donor specific. Study findings and constraints: Cross-reactive memory apparently joined, as some responding clones appeared in pre-infection memory. In second-wave clones peaking day 37, SARS-CoV-2 specificity remained unconfirmed.

Turning to this clonotype: Its specificity is not known.

Each CDR3 protein is one row after TCRdb ran MiXCR on the 5' RACE reads. The table has some 65,000 distinct CDR3 sequences, 16% seen once. V was pared by 4 bases and J by 5 bases, with 20 bases of the junction left unmatched. The CDR3 consists of 19 residues. Looked up from germline, CDR1 is SGHRS and CDR2 is YFSETQ. The rearrangement joins TRBV5-1 to TRBJ2-1; 8 bases match TRBD1. Input material: PBMCs or a T cell subset sorted from them (not recorded which). The sequence came from an adult woman who had mild COVID-19 (a few samples of this study predate the infection). Cell type and time point are not known. CDR3 region: CASSRLIPSSGGRDNEQFF. In nucleotides, the CDR3 is TGCGCCAGCAGCCGTCTCATTCCTTCGTCAGGGGGCCGAGACAATGAGCAGTTCTTC.